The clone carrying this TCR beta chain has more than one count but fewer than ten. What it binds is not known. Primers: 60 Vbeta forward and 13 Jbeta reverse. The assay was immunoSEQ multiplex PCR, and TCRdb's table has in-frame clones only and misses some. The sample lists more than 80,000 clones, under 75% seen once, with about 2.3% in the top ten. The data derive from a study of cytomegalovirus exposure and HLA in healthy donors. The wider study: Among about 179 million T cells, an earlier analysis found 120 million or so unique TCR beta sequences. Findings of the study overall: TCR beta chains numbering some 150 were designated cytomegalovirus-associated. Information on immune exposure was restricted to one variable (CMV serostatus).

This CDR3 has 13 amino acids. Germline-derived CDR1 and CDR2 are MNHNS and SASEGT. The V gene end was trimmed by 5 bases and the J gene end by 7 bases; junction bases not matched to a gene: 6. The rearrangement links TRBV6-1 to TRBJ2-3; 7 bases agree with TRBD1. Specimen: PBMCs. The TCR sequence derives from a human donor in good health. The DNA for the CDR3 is TGTGCCAGCAGTACCCACAGGGGAAATACGCAGTATTTT. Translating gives CASSTHRGNTQYF.